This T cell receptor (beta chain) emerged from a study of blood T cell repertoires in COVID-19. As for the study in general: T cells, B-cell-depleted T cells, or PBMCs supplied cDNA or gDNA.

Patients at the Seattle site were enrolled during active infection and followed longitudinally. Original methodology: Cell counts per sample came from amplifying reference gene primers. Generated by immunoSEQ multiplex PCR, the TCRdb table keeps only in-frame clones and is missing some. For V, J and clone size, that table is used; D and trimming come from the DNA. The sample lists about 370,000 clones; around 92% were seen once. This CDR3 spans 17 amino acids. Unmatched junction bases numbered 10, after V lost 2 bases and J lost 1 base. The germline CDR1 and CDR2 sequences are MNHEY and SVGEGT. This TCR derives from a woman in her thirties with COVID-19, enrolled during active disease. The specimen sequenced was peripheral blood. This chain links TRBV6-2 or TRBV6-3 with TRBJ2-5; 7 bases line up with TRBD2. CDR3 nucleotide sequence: TGTGCCAGCAGTTACAAGGCGGGGGTGGTTCGCCAAGAGACCCAGTACTTC. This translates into CASSYKAGVVRQETQYF.